The 14 T cell receptor beta chains below all came from one sample that was sequenced in a study of response to subunit inactivated influenza vaccine. TCRdb recomputed calls from the RT-PCR reads with MiXCR, one row per CDR3 protein. The repertoire has under 500,000 distinct CDR3 sequences, 9.5% to 13% of them found once; the top ten carry 9.5% to 15%. Specimen: PBMCs from blood, collected roughly 45 days after vaccination. Receptors were obtained from a man aged 45 to 65 who received an inactivated influenza vaccine.

This clonotype was recorded at least ten times. This sequence joins TRBV7-9 and TRBJ2-2, with 8 bases identical to TRBD2. Germline CDR1 reads SEHNR; CDR2 reads FQNEAQ (reference sequence). With 6 bases clipped from V and 2 bases from J, the junction kept 5 bases outside the gene matches. The CDR3 contains 15 residues. DNA for the CDR3: TGTGCCAGCAGGTCGAGCGGGAGTAACACCGGGGAGCTGTTTTTT. This codes for CASRSSGSNTGELFF.

This clonotype was seen a handful of times. The chain employs TRBV6-5 and TRBJ2-2; no clear D gene. This CDR3 is built from 13 residues. Trimming cost V 3 bases and J 4 bases, with 6 bases left between them. Germline CDR1 and CDR2: MNHEY and SVGAGI. CDR3 bases: TGTGCCAGCAGTTATTTTGGCACCGGGGAGCTGTTTTTT. Amino acid sequence: CASSYFGTGELFF.

The J gene is TRBJ2-7, the V gene TRBV20-1; 9 bases map to TRBD2. The V segment lost 6 bases and the J segment 6 bases; nucleotides outside the gene matches: 15. This CDR3 has 15 residues. Germline CDR1 reads DFQATT; CDR2 reads SNEGSKA (reference sequence). Here the CDR3 DNA reads TGCAGTGCCACCCCTGGTGGCGGGAGGGCCCGCGAGCAGTACTTC. The encoded protein is CSATPGGGRAREQYF.

This clonotype came up once. The chain recombines TRBV10-3 with TRBJ1-2; D not resolved. The V end was cut by 8 bases, the J end by 5 bases, with 9 bases between. Germline V lookup: CDR1 ENHRY, CDR2 SYGVKD. This CDR3 contains 11 residues. CDR3 DNA sequence: TGTGCCATCGGACGGCGGTATGGCTACACCTTC. It yields the protein CAIGRRYGYTF.

This clonotype was seen more than once but under ten times. The genes are TRBV21-1 and TRBJ2-3; TRBD1 is taken as the D call from the table, unchecked against the DNA. TRBV21-1 is a pseudogene. This CDR3 has 16 amino acids. The chain's CDR3 is CASSKVPGASTDTQYF. Written as DNA, the CDR3 is TGTGCCAGCAGCAAAGTTCCGGGAGCCTCCACAGATACGCAGTATTTT.

This clonotype has a handful of counts. This rearrangement joins TRBV10-3 to TRBJ2-1, with 12 bases aligning to TRBD2. Trimming removed 2 bases from V and 10 bases from J; junction bases left unmatched: 9. Germline V CDR1 and CDR2: ENHRY, SYGVKD. The CDR3 runs 16 residues. The CDR3 DNA sequence: TGTGCCATCAGTGAGATGTCTAGCGGGGGGGCTGGGGAGCAGTTCTTC. Its translation is CAISEMSSGGAGEQFF.

The V call is TRBV21-1, the J call TRBJ2-7; TRBD2 is the table's D call, not checked against the DNA. TRBV21-1 is deemed a pseudogene. The CDR3 covers 20 residues. The CDR3 region has the DNA TGTGCCAGCAGCAAAGTAGTCGGGACTAGCGGGAGGATACCCTCCTACGAGCAGTACTTC. This gives the protein CASSKVVGTSGRIPSYEQYF.

The chain recombines TRBV20-1 with TRBJ1-5, with D uncertain. This CDR3 contains 14 residues. With 0 bases removed from V and 7 bases from J, the gap between germline ends came to 13 bases. Germline CDR1 and CDR2: DFQATT and SNEGSKA (reference sequence). The CDR3 coding sequence is TGCAGTGCTAGAGATGACGGGATTAGGCAGCCCCAGCATTTT. As protein: CSARDDGIRQPQHF.

Ten or more counts support this clonotype. The chain couples TRBV29-1 to TRBJ1-1, with D unclear. The CDR3 covers 13 residues. The germline gives CDR1 SQVTM, CDR2 ANQGSEA. V lost 7 bases and J 4 bases, leaving 16 bases between the germline ends. The DNA of the CDR3 is TGCAGCGCTGTAGTTAGTTCAGGCACTGAAGCTTTCTTT. The encoded protein is CSAVVSSGTEAFF.

CDR3 amino acids: CASSSYREYAGELFF. In nucleotides, the CDR3 is TGTGCCAGCAGTAGCTACAGGGAGTACGCCGGGGAGCTGTTTTTT. The V call is TRBV6-2 or TRBV6-3, the J call TRBJ2-2, with a weak D call TRBD1 (6 bases). CDR1 and CDR2 from the germline V gene are MNHEY and SVGEGT. CDR3 length: 15 residues. Trimming left V 5 bases short and J 6 bases short, with 16 bases between.

The chain is built from TRBV4-3 and TRBJ2-7; 11 bases match TRBD1. Germline trimming cut 1 base from V and 3 bases from J; bases unmatched to any gene: 5. The germline CDR1 and CDR2 sequences are LGHNA and YSLEER. The CDR3 is made up of 16 amino acids. This CDR3 reads CASSQGTGTGGYEQYF. CDR3 nucleotides: TGCGCCAGCAGCCAAGGGACCGGGACAGGGGGCTACGAGCAGTACTTC.

V and J are TRBV5-6 and TRBJ2-2, with D perhaps matching TRBD1 (6 bases). V was trimmed by 1 base and J by 1 base, leaving 8 bases between them. Germline CDR1 is SGHDT and CDR2 is YYEEEE. The CDR3 loop spans 15 amino acids. The CDR3 sequence is CASSLTGRNTGELFF. CDR3 DNA: TGTGCCAGCAGCTTGACAGGGAGGAACACCGGGGAGCTGTTTTTT.

The rearrangement links TRBV20-1 to TRBJ2-3; the D is unclear. V lost 1 base to trimming and J lost 3 bases, with 2 bases between them. The CDR3 totals 11 residues. Germline V gene sequence: CDR1 DFQATT, CDR2 SNEGSKA (reference sequence). CDR3 DNA: TGCAGTGCTAGAGTTACAGATACGCAGTATTTT. The encoded protein is CSARVTDTQYF.

This clonotype was seen more than once but under ten times. V and J are TRBV5-1 and TRBJ2-7, with 9 bases identical to TRBD1. This CDR3 comprises 15 residues. Germline values: CDR1 SGHRS, CDR2 YFSETQ. V was pared by 4 bases and J by 8 bases, with 13 bases of the junction left unmatched. CDR3 sequence: CASSVTGTGNSKQYF. CDR3 sequence (DNA): TGCGCCAGCAGCGTGACCGGGACAGGGAATTCTAAGCAGTACTTC.